The clone carrying this T cell receptor beta chain was seen at least ten times. The antigen remains undetermined. The authors amplified TCR beta CDR3 regions, and they did so from RNA transcripts for repertoire sequencing. HTBI primers were employed in first-round RT-PCR, then a second-round multiplex PCR followed. TCRdb re-analysed the multiplex PCR reads in MiXCR, keeping a single row per CDR3 protein. The sample carries about 170,000 distinct CDR3 sequences, 30% to 45% recorded once. These data are taken from a study of Graves' ophthalmopathy and Graves' hyperthyroidism. Across the study: Peripheral blood was gathered at the point of initial diagnosis, before any treatment started. The study's findings and limits: Blood samples also showed most expanded thyroid clonotypes exceeding 0.001 frequency. Using 13 signatures, a model distinguished ophthalmopathy from stable hyperthyroidism, reaching about 85% sensitivity and about 81% specificity.

Ineligible for inclusion were patients with other autoimmune diseases, uncontrolled infections, pregnancy or lactation. The V gene lost 4 bases and the J gene lost 1 base, with 7 bases spanning the gap. This CDR3 comprises 13 residues. The chain links TRBV12-3 or TRBV12-4 to TRBJ1-2; D may be TRBD1 (5 bases). The sequenced material came from peripheral blood. The clonotype originates from a woman aged 40 to 50 with Graves' ophthalmopathy. The DNA of the CDR3 is TGTGCCAGCAGTTCGGGACTTAACTATGGCTACACCTTC. Amino acids: CASSSGLNYGYTF.